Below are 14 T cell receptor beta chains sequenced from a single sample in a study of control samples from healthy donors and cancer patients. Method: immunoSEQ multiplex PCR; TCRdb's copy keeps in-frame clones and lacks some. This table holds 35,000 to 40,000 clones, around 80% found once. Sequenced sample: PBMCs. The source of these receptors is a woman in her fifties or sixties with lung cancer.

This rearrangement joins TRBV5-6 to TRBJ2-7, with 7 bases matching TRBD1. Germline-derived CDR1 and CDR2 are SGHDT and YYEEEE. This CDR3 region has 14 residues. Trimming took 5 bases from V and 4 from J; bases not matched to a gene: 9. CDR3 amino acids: CASSFFDRAYEQYF. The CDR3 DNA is TGTGCCAGCAGTTTTTTCGACAGGGCTTACGAGCAGTACTTC. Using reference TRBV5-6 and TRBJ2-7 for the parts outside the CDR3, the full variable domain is DAGVTQSPTHLIKTRGQQVTLRCSPKSGHDTVSWYQQALGQGPQFIFQYYEEEERQRGNFPDRFSGHQFPNYSSELNVNALLLGDSALYLCASSFFDRAYEQYFGPGTRLTVT.

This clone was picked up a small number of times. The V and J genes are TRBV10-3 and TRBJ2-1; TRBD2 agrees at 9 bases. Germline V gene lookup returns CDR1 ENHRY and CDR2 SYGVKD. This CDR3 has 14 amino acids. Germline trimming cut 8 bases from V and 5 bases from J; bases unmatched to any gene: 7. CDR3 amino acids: CAIQAGGFHNEQFF. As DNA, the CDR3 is TGTGCCATCCAAGCGGGGGGATTTCACAATGAGCAGTTCTTC.

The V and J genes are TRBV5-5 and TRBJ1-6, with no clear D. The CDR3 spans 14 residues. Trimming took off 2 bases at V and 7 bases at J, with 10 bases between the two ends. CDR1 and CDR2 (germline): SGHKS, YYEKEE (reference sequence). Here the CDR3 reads CASSLGVSNSPLHF. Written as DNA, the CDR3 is TGTGCCAGCAGCTTAGGAGTATCAAATTCACCCCTCCACTTT.

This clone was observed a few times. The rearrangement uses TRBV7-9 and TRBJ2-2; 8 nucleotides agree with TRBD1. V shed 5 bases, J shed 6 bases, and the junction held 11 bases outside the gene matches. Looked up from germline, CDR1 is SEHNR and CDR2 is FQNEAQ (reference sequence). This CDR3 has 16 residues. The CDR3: CASSPARTGSPGELFF. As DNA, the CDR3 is TGTGCCAGCAGCCCCGCACGGACAGGGAGCCCCGGGGAGCTGTTTTTT.

The CDR3 region is CASSETGGTEAFF. Written as DNA, the CDR3 is TGTGCCAGCAGCGAAACAGGGGGGACTGAAGCTTTCTTT. The chain uses TRBV7-8 and TRBJ1-1, with 8 bases fitting TRBD1. Germline V gene sequence: CDR1 SGHVS, CDR2 FQNEAQ. The CDR3 is made up of 13 amino acids. Trimming cost V 5 bases and J 5 bases; bases outside gene matches: 4.

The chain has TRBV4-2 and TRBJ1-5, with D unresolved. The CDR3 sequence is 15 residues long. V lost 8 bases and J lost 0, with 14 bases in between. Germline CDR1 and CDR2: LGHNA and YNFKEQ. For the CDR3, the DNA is TGTGCCAGCTCCCCAAAGGCAGATAGCAATCAGCCCCAGCATTTT. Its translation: CASSPKADSNQPQHF.

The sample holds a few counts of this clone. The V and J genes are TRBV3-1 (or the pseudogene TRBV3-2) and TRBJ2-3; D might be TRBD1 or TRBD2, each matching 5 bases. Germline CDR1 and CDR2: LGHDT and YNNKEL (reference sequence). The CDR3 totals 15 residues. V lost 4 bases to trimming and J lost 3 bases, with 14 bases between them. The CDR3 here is CASSRRGRRTDTQYF. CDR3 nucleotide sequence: TGTGCCAGCAGCCGCCGGGGACGGCGGACAGATACGCAGTATTTT.

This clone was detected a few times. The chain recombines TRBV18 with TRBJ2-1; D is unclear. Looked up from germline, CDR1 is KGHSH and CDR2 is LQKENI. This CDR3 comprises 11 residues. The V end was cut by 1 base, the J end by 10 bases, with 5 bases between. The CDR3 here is CASSPQYEQFF. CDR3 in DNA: TGTGCCAGCTCACCACAGTACGAGCAGTTCTTC.

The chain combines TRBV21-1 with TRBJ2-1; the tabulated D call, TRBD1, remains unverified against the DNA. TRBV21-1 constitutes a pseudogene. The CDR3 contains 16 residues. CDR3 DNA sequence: TGTGCCAGCAGCAAAGACGGCAGGGGGCCGAACAATGAGCAGTTCTTC. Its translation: CASSKDGRGPNNEQFF.

The CDR3 loop reads CASSLGLSGGSASYEQYF. Written as DNA, the CDR3 is TGCGCCAGCAGCTTGGGCTTATCGGGAGGCTCGGCCTCCTACGAGCAGTACTTC. The chain is built from TRBV5-1 and TRBJ2-7; 7 bases map to TRBD2. The CDR3 length is 18 residues. Germline V gene lookup returns CDR1 SGHRS and CDR2 YFSETQ. The V gene end was trimmed by 0 bases and the J gene end by 0 bases; junction bases not matched to a gene: 12.

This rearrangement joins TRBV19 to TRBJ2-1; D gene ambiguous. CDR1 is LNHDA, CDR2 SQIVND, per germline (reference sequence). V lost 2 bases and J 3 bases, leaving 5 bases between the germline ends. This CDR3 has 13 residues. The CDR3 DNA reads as TGTGCCAGTAGTATAAGTAGCTACAATGAGCAGTTCTTC. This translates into CASSISSYNEQFF.

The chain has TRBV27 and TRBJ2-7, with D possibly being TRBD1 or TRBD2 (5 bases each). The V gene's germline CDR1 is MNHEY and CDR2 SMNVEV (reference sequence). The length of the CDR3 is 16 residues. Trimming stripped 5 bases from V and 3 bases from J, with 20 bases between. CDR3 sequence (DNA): TGTGCCAGCAGTCCTCGAAGGACTGGGGCAATCTACGAGCAGTACTTC. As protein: CASSPRRTGAIYEQYF.

The CDR3 DNA is TGCGCCAGCAGCCCGTTGGGGGCCTATGGCTACACCTTC. Amino acids: CASSPLGAYGYTF. The rearrangement joins TRBV4-1 to TRBJ1-2, with a possible D match to TRBD1 (6 bases). The V and J ends lost 4 bases and 4 bases respectively, with 10 bases between them. CDR3 length: 13 amino acids. Germline V CDR1 and CDR2: MGHRA, YSYEKL.

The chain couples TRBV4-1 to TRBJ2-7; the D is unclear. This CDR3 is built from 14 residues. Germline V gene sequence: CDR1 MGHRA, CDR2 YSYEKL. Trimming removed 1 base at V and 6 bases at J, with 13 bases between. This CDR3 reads CASSQVPASSEQYF. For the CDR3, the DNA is TGCGCCAGCAGCCAAGTTCCCGCCTCGTCCGAGCAGTACTTC.